This TCR beta chain appears in the sequencing data of a study of T cell responses to AZD1222 COVID-19 vaccine. Method: immunoSEQ multiplex PCR; TCRdb's copy keeps in-frame clones and lacks some. The sample lists tens of thousands of clones; 89% were seen once. General study results and limits: CD4 TCRs linked to vaccination spanned spike, dominating at 160-218 and 743-854. The sample set comprised mostly white British donors with more females, and clonal diversity was possibly underestimated. A reported finding is that nearly half of spike-specific TCRs target unmutated variant regions.

Pooling covered second doses at about 4 or about 12 weeks. This clone ranks as medium-sized. The antigen remains unidentified. CDR1 is SNHLY and CDR2 is FYNNEI in the germline V gene. Trimming removed 4 bases at V and 3 bases at J, with 4 bases between. The CDR3 consists of 12 residues. This material consisted of peripheral blood, taken 28 days after the second AZD1222 dose. This chain joins TRBV2 and TRBJ2-1; D gene ambiguous. The source of this sequence is an adult who received the AZD1222 COVID-19 vaccine. The CDR3, as DNA: TGTGCCAGCAGTGTTGACTACAATGAGCAGTTCTTC. This sequence encodes CASSVDYNEQFF.